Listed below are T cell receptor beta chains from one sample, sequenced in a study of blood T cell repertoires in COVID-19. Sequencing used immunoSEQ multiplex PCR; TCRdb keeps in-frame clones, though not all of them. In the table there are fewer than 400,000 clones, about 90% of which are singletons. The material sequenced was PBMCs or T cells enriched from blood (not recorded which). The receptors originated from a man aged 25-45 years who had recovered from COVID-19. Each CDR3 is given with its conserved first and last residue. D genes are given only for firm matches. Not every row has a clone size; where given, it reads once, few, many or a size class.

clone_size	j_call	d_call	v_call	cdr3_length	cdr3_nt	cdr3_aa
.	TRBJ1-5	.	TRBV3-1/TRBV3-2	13	TGTGCCAGCAGCCAAGGCCGGGATCAGCCCCAGCATTTT	CASSQGRDQPQHF
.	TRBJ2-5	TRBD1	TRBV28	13	TGTGCCAGCAGTGGGACAGCCAAGGAGACCCAGTACTTC	CASSGTAKETQYF
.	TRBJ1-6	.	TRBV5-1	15	TGCGCCAGCACCGCTTTCCCGGGGGAAGGTTCACCCCTCCACTTT	CASTAFPGEGSPLHF
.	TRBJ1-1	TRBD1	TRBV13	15	TGTGCCAGCAGCTCTCCTCAGGGGGTAATATCTGAAGCTTTCTTT	CASSSPQGVISEAFF
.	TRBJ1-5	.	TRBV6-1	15	TGTGCCAGCAGTGAAAGGCCCGGGGGCAATCAGCCCCAGCATTTT	CASSERPGGNQPQHF
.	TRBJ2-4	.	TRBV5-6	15	TGTGCCAGCAGCTTCACGACAGGTTCGTCAAACATTCAGTACTTC	CASSFTTGSSNIQYF
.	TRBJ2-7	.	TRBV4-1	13	TGCGCCAGCAGCCAAGTCGGAGCCTACGAGCAGTACTTC	CASSQVGAYEQYF
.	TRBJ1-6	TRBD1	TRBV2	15	TGTGCCAGCAGGGTGACAGGGGGCAGTAATTCACCCCTCCACTTT	CASRVTGGSNSPLHF
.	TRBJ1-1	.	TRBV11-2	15	TGTGCCAGCAGCTTAGGAACCCGGGTGCGGACTGAAGCTTTCTTT	CASSLGTRVRTEAFF
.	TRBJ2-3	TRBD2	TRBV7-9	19	TGTGCCAGCAGCTTACCCCAATCCGGACTAGCAGGGGATTGGGATACGCAGTATTTT	CASSLPQSGLAGDWDTQYF
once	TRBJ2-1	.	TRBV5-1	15	TGCGCCAGCAGCTTGGCGGACAGCTACCACAATGAGCAGTTCTTC	CASSLADSYHNEQFF
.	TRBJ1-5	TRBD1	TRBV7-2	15	TGTGCCAGCAGACCGCCCGGGACAGGCCTTCAGCCCCAGCATTTT	CASRPPGTGLQPQHF
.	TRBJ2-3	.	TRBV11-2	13	TGTGCCAGCAGCTTAGATAGGGGGGATACGCAGTATTTT	CASSLDRGDTQYF
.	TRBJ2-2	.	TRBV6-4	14	TGTGCCAGCACCCGGACGGGAAACACCGGGGAGCTGTTTTTT	CASTRTGNTGELFF
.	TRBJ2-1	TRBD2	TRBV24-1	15	TGTGCCACCGAAGGGACTAGCGGGGTGAGGAATGAGCAGTTCTTC	CATEGTSGVRNEQFF
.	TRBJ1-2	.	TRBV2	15	TGTGCCAGCAGTGAACAGACACCAGGTAGCTATGGCTACACCTTC	CASSEQTPGSYGYTF
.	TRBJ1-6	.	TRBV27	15	TGTGCCAGCAGTTTGGCAAAAACAAGGGGTTCACCCCTCCACTTT	CASSLAKTRGSPLHF
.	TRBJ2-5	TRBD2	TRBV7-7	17	TGTGCCAGCAGCTTAGGCCGCCTAGCGGGCGGGCAAGAGACCCAGTACTTC	CASSLGRLAGGQETQYF
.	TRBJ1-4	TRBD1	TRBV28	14	TGTGCCAGCGGGGGACAGGGAGGAAATGAAAAACTGTTTTTT	CASGGQGGNEKLFF
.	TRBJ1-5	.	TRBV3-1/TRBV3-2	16	TGTGCCAGCAGCCAAGGATACAGGGTGGGCAATCAGCCCCAGCATTTT	CASSQGYRVGNQPQHF
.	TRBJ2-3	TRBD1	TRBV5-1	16	TGCGCCAGCAGCTTGGCCGGTCAGGGGGTTGTAGATACGCAGTATTTT	CASSLAGQGVVDTQYF
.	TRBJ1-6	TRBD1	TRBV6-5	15	TGTGCCAGCAGAGCGACAGGGAGTTATAATTCACCCCTCCACTTT	CASRATGSYNSPLHF
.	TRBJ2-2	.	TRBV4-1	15	TGCGCCAGCAGCCAAGCACCAGGGTTCTTCGGGGAGCTGTTTTTT	CASSQAPGFFGELFF
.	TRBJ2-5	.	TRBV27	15	TGTGCCAGCAGTTTAAGATCGGACTACCAAGAGACCCAGTACTTC	CASSLRSDYQETQYF
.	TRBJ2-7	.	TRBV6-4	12	TGTGCCAGCAGTGACTCCCGAGGGAAGCAGTACTTC	CASSDSRGKQYF
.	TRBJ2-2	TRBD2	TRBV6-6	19	TGTGCCAGCAGTCCAGGACTAGCGGGGGGCCTCGCGAACACCGGGGAGCTGTTTTTT	CASSPGLAGGLANTGELFF
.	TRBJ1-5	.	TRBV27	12	TGTGCCAGCAGGGAGAGAAATCAGCCCCAGCATTTT	CASRERNQPQHF
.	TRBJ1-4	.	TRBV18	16	TGTGCCAGCTCACCACGAGGGGGGGCAACTAATGAAAAACTGTTTTTT	CASSPRGGATNEKLFF
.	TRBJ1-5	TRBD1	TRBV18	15	TGTGCCAGCTCACCACAGGGGGCTAGCAATCAGCCCCAGCATTTT	CASSPQGASNQPQHF
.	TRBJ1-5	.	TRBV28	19	TGTGCCAGCATTTCGGGATCCGAAGATAACCTATGGAGCAATCAGCCCCAGCATTTT	CASISGSEDNLWSNQPQHF
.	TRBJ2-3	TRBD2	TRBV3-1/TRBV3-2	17	TGTGCCAGCAGCCAAGTGGTTCTAGCGGGGGTGGGAGATACGCAGTATTTT	CASSQVVLAGVGDTQYF